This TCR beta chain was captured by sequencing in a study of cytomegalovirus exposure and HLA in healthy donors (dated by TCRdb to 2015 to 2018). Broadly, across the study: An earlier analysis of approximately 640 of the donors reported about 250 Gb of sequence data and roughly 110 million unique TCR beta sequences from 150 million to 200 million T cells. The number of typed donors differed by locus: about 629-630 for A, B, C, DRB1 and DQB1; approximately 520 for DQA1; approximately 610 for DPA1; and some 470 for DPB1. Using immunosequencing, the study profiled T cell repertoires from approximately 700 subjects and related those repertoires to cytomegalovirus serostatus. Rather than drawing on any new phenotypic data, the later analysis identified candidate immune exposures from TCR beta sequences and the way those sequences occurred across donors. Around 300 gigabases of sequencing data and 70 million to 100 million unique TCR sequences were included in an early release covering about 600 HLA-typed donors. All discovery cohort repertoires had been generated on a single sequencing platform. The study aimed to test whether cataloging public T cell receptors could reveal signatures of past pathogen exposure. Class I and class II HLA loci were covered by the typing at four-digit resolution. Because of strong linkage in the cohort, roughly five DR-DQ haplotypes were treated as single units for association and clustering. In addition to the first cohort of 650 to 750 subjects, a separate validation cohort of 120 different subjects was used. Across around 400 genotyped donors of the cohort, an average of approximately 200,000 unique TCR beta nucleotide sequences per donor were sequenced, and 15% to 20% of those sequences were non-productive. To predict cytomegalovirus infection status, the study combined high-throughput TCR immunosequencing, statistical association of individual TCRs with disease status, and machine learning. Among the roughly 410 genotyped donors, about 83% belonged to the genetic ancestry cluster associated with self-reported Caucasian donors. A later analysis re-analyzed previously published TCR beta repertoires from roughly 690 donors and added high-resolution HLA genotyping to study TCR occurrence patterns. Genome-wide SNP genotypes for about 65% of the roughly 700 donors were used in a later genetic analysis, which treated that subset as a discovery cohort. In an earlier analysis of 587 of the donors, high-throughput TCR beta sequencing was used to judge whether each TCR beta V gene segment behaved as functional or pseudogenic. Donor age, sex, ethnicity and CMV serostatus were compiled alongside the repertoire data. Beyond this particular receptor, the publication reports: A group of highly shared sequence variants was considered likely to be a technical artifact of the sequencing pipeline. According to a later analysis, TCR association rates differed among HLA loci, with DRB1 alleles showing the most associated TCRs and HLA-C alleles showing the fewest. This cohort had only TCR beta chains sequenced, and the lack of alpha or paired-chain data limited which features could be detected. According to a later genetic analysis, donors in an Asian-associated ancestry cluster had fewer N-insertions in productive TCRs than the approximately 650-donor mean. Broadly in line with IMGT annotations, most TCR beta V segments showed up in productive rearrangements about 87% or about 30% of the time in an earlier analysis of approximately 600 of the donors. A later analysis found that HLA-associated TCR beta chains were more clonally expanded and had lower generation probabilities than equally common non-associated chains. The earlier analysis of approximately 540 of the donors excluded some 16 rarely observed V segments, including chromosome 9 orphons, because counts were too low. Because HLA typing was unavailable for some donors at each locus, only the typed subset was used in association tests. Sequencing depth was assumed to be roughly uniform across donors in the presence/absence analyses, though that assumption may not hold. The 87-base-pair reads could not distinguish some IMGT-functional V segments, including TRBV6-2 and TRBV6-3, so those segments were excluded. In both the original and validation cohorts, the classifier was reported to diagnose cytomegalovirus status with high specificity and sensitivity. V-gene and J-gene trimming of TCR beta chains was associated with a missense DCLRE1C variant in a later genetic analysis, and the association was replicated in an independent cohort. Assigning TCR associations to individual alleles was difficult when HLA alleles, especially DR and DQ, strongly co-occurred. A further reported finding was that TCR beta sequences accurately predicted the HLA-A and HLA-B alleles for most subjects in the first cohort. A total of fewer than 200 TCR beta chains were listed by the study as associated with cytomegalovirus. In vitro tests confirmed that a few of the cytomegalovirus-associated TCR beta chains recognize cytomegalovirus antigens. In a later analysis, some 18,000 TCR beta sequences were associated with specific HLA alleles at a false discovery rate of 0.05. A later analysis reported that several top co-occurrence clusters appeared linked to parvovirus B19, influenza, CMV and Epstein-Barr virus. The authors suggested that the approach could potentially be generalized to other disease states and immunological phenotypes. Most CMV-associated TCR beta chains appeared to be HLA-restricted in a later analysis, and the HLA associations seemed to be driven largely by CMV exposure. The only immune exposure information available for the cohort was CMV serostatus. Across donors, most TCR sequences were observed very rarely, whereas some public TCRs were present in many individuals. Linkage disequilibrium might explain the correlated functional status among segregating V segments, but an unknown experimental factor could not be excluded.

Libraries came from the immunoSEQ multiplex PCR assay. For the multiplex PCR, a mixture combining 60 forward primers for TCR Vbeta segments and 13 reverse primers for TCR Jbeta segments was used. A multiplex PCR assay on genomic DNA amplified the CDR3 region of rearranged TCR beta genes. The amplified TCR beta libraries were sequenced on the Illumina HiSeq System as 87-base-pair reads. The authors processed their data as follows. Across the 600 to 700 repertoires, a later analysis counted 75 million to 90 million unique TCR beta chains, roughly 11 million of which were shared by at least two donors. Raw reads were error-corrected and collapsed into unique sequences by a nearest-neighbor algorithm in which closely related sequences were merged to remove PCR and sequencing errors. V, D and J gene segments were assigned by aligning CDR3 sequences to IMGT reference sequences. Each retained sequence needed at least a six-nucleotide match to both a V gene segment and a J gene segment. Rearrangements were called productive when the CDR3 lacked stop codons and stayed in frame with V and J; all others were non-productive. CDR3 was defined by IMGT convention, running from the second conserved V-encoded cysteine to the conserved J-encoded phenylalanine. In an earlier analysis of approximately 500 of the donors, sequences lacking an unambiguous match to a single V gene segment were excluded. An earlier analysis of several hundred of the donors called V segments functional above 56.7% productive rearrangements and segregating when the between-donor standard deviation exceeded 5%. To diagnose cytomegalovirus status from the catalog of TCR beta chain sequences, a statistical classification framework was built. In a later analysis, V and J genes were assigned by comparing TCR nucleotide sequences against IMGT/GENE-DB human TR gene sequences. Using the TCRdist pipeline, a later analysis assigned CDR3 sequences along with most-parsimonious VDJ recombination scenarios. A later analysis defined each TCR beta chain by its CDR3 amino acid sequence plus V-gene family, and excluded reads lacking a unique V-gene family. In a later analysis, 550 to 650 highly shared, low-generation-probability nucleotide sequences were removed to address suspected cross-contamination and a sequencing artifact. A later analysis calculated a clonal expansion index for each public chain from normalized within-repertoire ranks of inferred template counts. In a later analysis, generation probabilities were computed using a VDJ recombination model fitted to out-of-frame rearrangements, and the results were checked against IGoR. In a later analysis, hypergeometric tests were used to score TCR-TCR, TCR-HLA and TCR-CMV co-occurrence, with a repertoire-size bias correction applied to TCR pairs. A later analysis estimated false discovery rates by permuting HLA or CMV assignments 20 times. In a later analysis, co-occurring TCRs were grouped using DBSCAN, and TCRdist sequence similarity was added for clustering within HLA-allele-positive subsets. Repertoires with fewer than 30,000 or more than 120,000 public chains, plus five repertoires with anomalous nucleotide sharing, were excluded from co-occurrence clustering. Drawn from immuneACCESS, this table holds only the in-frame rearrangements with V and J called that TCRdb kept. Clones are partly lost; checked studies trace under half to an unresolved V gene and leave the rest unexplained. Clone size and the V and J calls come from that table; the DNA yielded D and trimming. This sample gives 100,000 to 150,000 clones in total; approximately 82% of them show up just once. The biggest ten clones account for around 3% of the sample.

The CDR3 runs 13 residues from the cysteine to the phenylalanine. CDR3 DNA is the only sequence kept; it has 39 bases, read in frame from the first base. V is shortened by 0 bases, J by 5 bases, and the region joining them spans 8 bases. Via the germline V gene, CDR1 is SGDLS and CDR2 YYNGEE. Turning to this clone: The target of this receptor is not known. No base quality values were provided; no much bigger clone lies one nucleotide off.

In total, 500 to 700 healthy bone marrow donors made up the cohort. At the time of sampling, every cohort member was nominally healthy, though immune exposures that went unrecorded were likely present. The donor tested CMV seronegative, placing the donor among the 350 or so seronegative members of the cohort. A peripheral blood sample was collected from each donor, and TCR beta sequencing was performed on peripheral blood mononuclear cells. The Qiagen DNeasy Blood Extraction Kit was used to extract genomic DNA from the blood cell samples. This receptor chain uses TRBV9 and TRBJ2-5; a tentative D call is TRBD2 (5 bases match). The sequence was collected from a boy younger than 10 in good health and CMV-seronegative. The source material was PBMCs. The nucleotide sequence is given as TGTGCCAGCAGCGTAGGGGGAGAGGAGACCCAGTACTTC. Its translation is CASSVGGEETQYF.